Listed below are T cell receptor beta chains from one sample, sequenced in a study of blood T cell repertoires in COVID-19. The table came from immunoSEQ multiplex PCR; TCRdb's copy has only in-frame clones and leaves some out. This table has approximately 100,000 clones, 84% appearing once. The sequencing sample was made of peripheral blood. Receptors originate from a human donor in a cohort sampled during active COVID-19. The CDR3 runs from the conserved cysteine through the conserved F or W. A D gene is named only where the DNA matches it firmly. The size of a clone is reported for some rows only, either as once, few or many, or as a class for expanded clones.

v_gene	j_gene	abundance	d_gene	CDR3nt	CDR3aa
TRBV27	TRBJ1-5	NA	NA	TGTGCCAGCAGTTTATCCGGTCAGGGGATTGGGCCCCAGCATTTT	CASSLSGQGIGPQHF
TRBV7-9	TRBJ2-5	NA	TRBD2	TGTGCCAGCACCCGGGGACTAGCGGGGGGACAAGAGACCCAGTACTTC	CASTRGLAGGQETQYF
TRBV5-1	TRBJ1-1	NA	NA	TGCGCCAGCAGCGCCCTCGGGAGCACTGAAGCTTTCTTT	CASSALGSTEAFF
TRBV30	TRBJ2-5	NA	TRBD2	TGTGCCTGGGGGGGGCTGACTAGCGTGGAGACCCAGTACTTC	CAWGGLTSVETQYF
TRBV5-1	TRBJ1-4	NA	NA	TGCGCCAGCAGCTTGGGACAGTATAATGAAAAACTGTTTTTT	CASSLGQYNEKLFF
TRBV4-1	TRBJ1-5	NA	NA	TGCGCCAGCAGCCAAGGTGGTGACAGCCGTAATCAGCCCCAGCATTTT	CASSQGGDSRNQPQHF
TRBV5-1	TRBJ1-1	NA	NA	TGCGCCAGCACGCCAAGGGGGAACACTGAAGCTTTCTTT	CASTPRGNTEAFF
TRBV12-5	TRBJ1-2	NA	TRBD1	TGTGCTAGTGGTTTGGCCATTACAGGGGGTGGCTACACCTTC	CASGLAITGGGYTF
TRBV18	TRBJ2-3	NA	TRBD2	TGTGCCAGCTCACCACCGCCGGTGCGGGGGGGCGGAGATACGCAGTATTTT	CASSPPPVRGGGDTQYF
TRBV7-9	TRBJ1-2	NA	NA	TGTGCCAGCAGCTTAGCGGGGCGCTATGGCTACACCTTC	CASSLAGRYGYTF
TRBV5-1	TRBJ2-3	NA	NA	TGCGCCAGCAGCTTAATTAAACGGGACACAGATACGCAGTATTTT	CASSLIKRDTDTQYF
TRBV25-1	TRBJ1-2	NA	NA	TGTGCCAGCAGTGAATCGGGGGTCGGGCGGATCTATGGCTACACCTTC	CASSESGVGRIYGYTF
TRBV6-6	TRBJ2-3	NA	TRBD1	TGTGCCAGTAGGGGGCCAGGGGCGAGCACAGATACGCAGTATTTT	CASRGPGASTDTQYF
TRBV3-1/TRBV3-2	TRBJ1-1	NA	NA	TGTGCCAGCAGCCAAGTGGGGGGGCAAGTGAACACTGAAGCTTTCTTT	CASSQVGGQVNTEAFF
TRBV18	TRBJ1-1	NA	NA	TGTGCCAGCTCAATCAAGCCCGCCGAGAGTACTGAAGCTTTCTTT	CASSIKPAESTEAFF
TRBV15	TRBJ2-7	NA	NA	TGTGCCACCAGCAGAGCAGGGGGGTTAGGCGAGCAGTACTTC	CATSRAGGLGEQYF
TRBV3-1/TRBV3-2	TRBJ1-6	NA	NA	TGTGCCAGCAGCCAGGTGGGGGGGTCACCCCTCCACTTT	CASSQVGGSPLHF
TRBV3-1/TRBV3-2	TRBJ1-1	once	NA	TGTGCCAGCAGCCAAGATCCAGGCGCCGCAGCTTTCTTT	CASSQDPGAAAFF
TRBV9	TRBJ2-2	NA	NA	TGTGCCAGCAGCGTAGAGAGGAGTACAGGGTGGGGAACCGGGGAGCTGTTTTTT	CASSVERSTGWGTGELFF
TRBV6-1	TRBJ1-2	NA	NA	TGTGCCAGCAGTGATGGACACCGTAACTATGGCTACACCTTC	CASSDGHRNYGYTF
TRBV2	TRBJ2-3	NA	NA	TGTGCCAGCAGGCCCGGAGCAGATACGCAGTATTTT	CASRPGADTQYF
TRBV15	TRBJ1-5	NA	NA	TGTGCCACCAGCATAAGGACGGGGGGGTATCAGCCCCAGCATTTT	CATSIRTGGYQPQHF
TRBV29-1	TRBJ1-2	NA	NA	TGCAGCGTCTCCGGAGGGGCTAACTATGGCTACACCTTC	CSVSGGANYGYTF
TRBV9	TRBJ2-7	few	TRBD1	TGTGCCAGCAGCCCCAGGACAGGGGGCATCGACGAGCAGTACTTC	CASSPRTGGIDEQYF